One sample yielded the 2 T cell receptor beta chains listed below, sequenced in a study of shared clonotypes between healthy human individuals. TCRdb's table, derived via immunoSEQ multiplex PCR, lists solely in-frame clones and lacks some. The repertoire holds 2 million to 2.5 million clones, 85% to 95% seen once, with around 0.38% in the top ten. The sample was naive CD4+ T cells from PBMCs. Subset specified: CD45RA+ positively selected. The receptors here all came from a young man in good health. Some clones in this sample may be carry-over from other donors' samples.

This chain joins TRBV4-3 and TRBJ1-2; TRBD1 matches 7 bases. Germline V gene data show CDR1 as LGHNA and CDR2 as YSLEER. CDR3 size: 16 residues. V lost 1 base, J lost 5 bases, and 10 bases stayed unmatched. The CDR3 sequence is CASSQALGQRRYGYTF. The CDR3 DNA reads as TGCGCCAGCAGCCAAGCACTGGGACAGAGGAGGTATGGCTACACCTTC.

The chain couples TRBV6-1 to TRBJ2-5, with D possibly TRBD1 on 6 matching bases. Between the trimmed V and J ends, which lost 7 bases and 5 bases, there was a span of 14 bases. CDR1 is MNHNS and CDR2 is SASEGT in the germline V gene. This CDR3 has 13 residues. CDR3 nucleotide sequence: TGTGCCAGCACCAGGGTGAGGGGGGAGACCCAGTACTTC. Residues: CASTRVRGETQYF.